The 32 T cell receptor beta chains below all came from one sample that was sequenced in a study of blood T cell repertoires in COVID-19. Libraries were prepared by immunoSEQ multiplex PCR; TCRdb keeps only in-frame clonotypes and omits some of them. The profile covers 160,000 or so clones, with 75% to 85% appearing a single time and 12% to 15% taken by the ten largest. Sequencing was done on a sample of PBMCs or T cells enriched from blood (not recorded which). The origin of the receptors is a man aged 50 to 60 who had recovered from COVID-19.

The CDR3 DNA follows: TGCGCCAGCAGCCGTGAGCGGGGTTCAGATACGCAGTATTTT. Encoded protein: CASSRERGSDTQYF. This sequence joins TRBV5-1 and TRBJ2-3, with 7 bases fitting TRBD2. J was trimmed by 4 bases and V by 4 bases; bases with no gene match: 6. CDR1 SGHRS and CDR2 YFSETQ come from the germline V gene. The length of the CDR3 is 14 residues.

Here the CDR3 DNA reads TGCGCCAGCAGCCTCCAGGTCCCCTCTGGAAACACCATATATTTT. Translated: CASSLQVPSGNTIYF. The genes are TRBV5-1 and TRBJ1-3; no firm D call. Trimming left V 4 bases short and J 0 bases short, with 11 bases between. CDR1 is SGHRS and CDR2 is YFSETQ in the germline V gene. The CDR3 consists of 15 residues.

The CDR3 sequence is CASSFLAGGPTGELFF. The CDR3, as DNA: TGCGCCAGCAGCTTCCTAGCGGGGGGGCCCACCGGGGAGCTGTTTTTT. V gene TRBV5-1 combines with J gene TRBJ2-2; 12 positions match TRBD2. There are 16 residues in the CDR3. CDR1 is SGHRS, CDR2 YFSETQ, per germline. With V trimmed by 2 bases and J by 4 bases, 3 bases remained unmatched.

This chain uses TRBV7-8 with TRBJ1-2; TRBD1 agrees at 7 bases. This CDR3 has 13 residues. Germline CDR1 is SGHVS and CDR2 is FQNEAQ. After removal of 6 bases from V and 12 bases from J, the junction contained 13 bases not matched to a gene. The CDR3 sequence: CASRGNLDRPDTF. CDR3 sequence (DNA): TGTGCCAGCAGGGGGAACCTGGACAGGCCGGACACCTTC.

The chain recombines TRBV7-8 with TRBJ1-2; 7 nucleotides match TRBD1. CDR3 length: 14 residues. The junction had 10 bases not matched to a gene; V was cut back by 4 bases and J by 8 bases. Germline V gives CDR1 SGHVS, CDR2 FQNEAQ. The DNA for the CDR3 is TGTGCCAGCAGCTCCACAGGGGCCTCACGAGGCTACACCTTC. Residues: CASSSTGASRGYTF.

This clone was counted once. V gene TRBV4-1 combines with J gene TRBJ2-7, with a tentative D call TRBD2 (6 bases). V was cut by 0 bases and J by 5 bases, with 8 bases left in between. The CDR3 spans 13 residues. Germline CDR1 is MGHRA and CDR2 is YSYEKL. This CDR3 is CASSQETRHEQYF. CDR3 in DNA: TGCGCCAGCAGCCAAGAGACTAGGCACGAGCAGTACTTC.

CDR3: CASTSGGGETQYF. The CDR3 nucleotides are TGTGCCAGCACTAGCGGGGGGGGAGAGACCCAGTACTTC. The chain recombines TRBV2 with TRBJ2-5; 12 positions match TRBD2. The CDR3 has 13 amino acids. The ends lost 7 bases at V and 4 bases at J; junction bases unmatched: 1. Germline V gene sequence: CDR1 SNHLY, CDR2 FYNNEI.

The table lists this clone with a count of one. The V and J genes are TRBV19 and TRBJ2-7, with 8 bases matching TRBD1. V shed 4 bases and J 2 bases; nucleotides not matched to a gene: 7. This CDR3 contains 15 residues. Germline V gives CDR1 LNHDA, CDR2 SQIVND (reference sequence). The chain's CDR3 is CASSTTRQGTYEQYF. The CDR3 coding sequence is TGTGCCAGTAGTACGACACGACAGGGGACCTACGAGCAGTACTTC.

The rearrangement links TRBV5-1 to TRBJ1-2; 7 bases line up with TRBD1. V lost 2 bases to trimming and J lost 5 bases; unmatched junction nucleotides: 6. Germline loops: CDR1 SGHRS, CDR2 YFSETQ. This CDR3 is 14 amino acids long. The CDR3 protein is CASSFGDRDYGYTF. The CDR3 DNA follows: TGCGCCAGCAGCTTCGGTGACAGGGATTATGGCTACACCTTC.

The chain couples TRBV23-1 to TRBJ1-2; 7 positions match TRBD1. TRBV23-1 is annotated as an ORF whose role is uncertain. This CDR3 spans 15 amino acids. The trim removed 2 bases at V and 2 bases at J, leaving 5 bases unmatched. The CDR3 loop reads CASSQPGTANYGYTF. The DNA of the CDR3 is TGCGCCAGCAGTCAACCTGGGACAGCCAACTATGGCTACACCTTC.

The chain couples TRBV14 to TRBJ2-7; 8 positions match TRBD2. This CDR3 is 14 amino acids long. The V gene's germline CDR1 is SGHDN and CDR2 FVKESK. Unmatched junction bases numbered 1, after V lost 1 base and J lost 2 bases. In nucleotides, the CDR3 is TGTGCCAGCAGCCAAGCGGGGGGGACCTACGAGCAGTACTTC. This gives the protein CASSQAGGTYEQYF.

This clone showed up just a few times. The V and J genes are TRBV19 and TRBJ2-7, with 10 bases matching TRBD1. V gave up 3 bases and J gave up 5 bases; unmatched junction bases: 13. Germline CDR1 reads LNHDA; CDR2 reads SQIVND (reference sequence). The CDR3 runs to 17 residues. The CDR3 bases are TGTGCCAGTAGTATCTCCGGGACAGGGGAGCGCAACCACGAGCAGTACTTC. This sequence encodes CASSISGTGERNHEQYF. The full variable domain, rest sourced from reference TRBV19 and TRBJ2-7, is DGGITQSPKYLFRKEGQNVTLSCEQNLNHDAMYWYRQDPGQGLRLIYYSQIVNDFQKGDIAEGYSVSREKKESFPLTVTSAQKNPTAFYLCASSISGTGERNHEQYFGPGTRLTVT.

The chain is built from TRBV28 and TRBJ1-4; tentative D call: TRBD1 (6 bases). With 3 bases removed from V and 7 bases from J, the gap between germline ends came to 12 bases. Germline V gives CDR1 MDHEN, CDR2 SYDVKM. The CDR3 length is 14 residues. The CDR3 DNA is TGTGCCAGCAGTTTGGGGGCGGTCGGTGAAAAACTGTTTTTT. Protein sequence: CASSLGAVGEKLFF.

A few counts support this clone. The V gene is TRBV21-1, the J gene TRBJ1-1; the table gives TRBD1 as D, unverified against the DNA. TRBV21-1 is an annotated pseudogene. The CDR3 loop spans 17 amino acids. CDR3 nucleotides: TGTGCCAGCAGCAAGGAAGCGAAGGACAGGGTGAACACTGAAGCTTTCTTT. Its protein is CASSKEAKDRVNTEAFF.

This sequence joins TRBV2 and TRBJ1-2; no definite D call. The V and J ends lost 11 bases and 7 bases respectively, with 26 bases between them. The CDR3 loop spans 15 amino acids. Germline V gives CDR1 SNHLY, CDR2 FYNNEI. The CDR3 DNA sequence: TGTGCCGGGTGGGTTGGGTCCCCATTGGGCTCTGGCTACACCTTC. Residues: CAGWVGSPLGSGYTF. Complete variable domain (other parts from reference TRBV2 and TRBJ1-2): EPEVTQTPSHQVTQMGQEVILRCVPISNHLYFYWYRQILGQKVEFLVSFYNNEISEKSEIFDDQFSVERPDGSNFTLKIRSTKLEDSAMYFCAGWVGSPLGSGYTFGSGTRLTVV.

The chain links TRBV5-1 to TRBJ1-3; tentatively, D is TRBD1 (5 bases). V lost 2 bases and J lost 3, with 15 bases in between. CDR1 is SGHRS, CDR2 YFSETQ, per germline. There are 16 residues in the CDR3. CDR3 in DNA: TGCGCCAGCAGCTTCGGACAAAATCGTCTTGGAAACACCATATATTTT. Protein: CASSFGQNRLGNTIYF.

The rearrangement joins TRBV30 to TRBJ1-1, with D maybe TRBD1 (5 bases). The CDR3 extends over 14 amino acids. Germline assignment: CDR1 GTSNPN and CDR2 SVGIG (reference sequence). Trimming took 6 bases from V and 0 from J, leaving 14 bases between them. The CDR3 DNA reads TGTGCCTGTACCTACAGGCGACTGAACACTGAAGCTTTCTTT. It translates to CACTYRRLNTEAFF. Looking up the rest from reference TRBV30 and TRBJ1-1 gives the full variable domain: SQTIHQWPATLVQPVGSPLSLECTVEGTSNPNLYWYRQAAGRGLQLLFYSVGIGQISSEVPQNLSASRPQDRQFILSSKKLLLSDSGFYLCACTYRRLNTEAFFGQGTRLTVV.

The chain carries TRBV25-1 and TRBJ1-2; a possible D gene is TRBD1 (5 bases). Germline values: CDR1 MGHDK, CDR2 SYGVNS. V lost 4 bases to trimming and J lost 8 bases, with 14 bases between them. CDR3 length: 13 residues. CDR3 residues: CASSVGGSGGYTF. The CDR3 nucleotides read TGTGCCAGCAGTGTGGGGGGTTCGGGAGGCTACACCTTC.

This chain links TRBV11-2 with TRBJ2-7, with D tentatively TRBD2 (5 bases). Trimming pared 3 bases from V and 5 bases from J, leaving 17 bases between. This CDR3 is built from 15 residues. Per the germline V gene, CDR1 is SGHAT and CDR2 is FQNNGV. CDR3 amino acids: CASSLLGRGFHEQYF. CDR3 in DNA: TGTGCCAGCAGCTTGTTGGGCCGAGGGTTCCACGAGCAGTACTTC.

The gene calls are TRBV5-5 and TRBJ2-3, with D possibly TRBD1 on 6 matching bases. The CDR3 contains 13 residues. In germline, CDR1 is SGHKS, CDR2 YYEKEE (reference sequence). The V end was cut by 2 bases, the J end by 5 bases, with 9 bases between. CDR3 nucleotides: TGTGCCAGCAGCTTTCAGGGGAAAGATACGCAGTATTTT. Its translation: CASSFQGKDTQYF. Complete variable domain (other parts from reference TRBV5-5 and TRBJ2-3): DAGVTQSPTHLIKTRGQQVTLRCSPISGHKSVSWYQQVLGQGPQFIFQYYEKEERGRGNFPDRFSARQFPNYSSELNVNALLLGDSALYLCASSFQGKDTQYFGPGTRLTVL.

The chain has TRBV18 and TRBJ1-2; D is uncertain. CDR1 is KGHSH, CDR2 LQKENI, per germline. Trimming shortened V by 4 bases and J by 0 bases, and 12 bases separated the two germline ends. The length of the CDR3 is 15 residues. CDR3: CASSLSQMANYGYTF. In DNA form, the CDR3 reads TGTGCCAGCTCACTTTCACAAATGGCTAACTATGGCTACACCTTC.

The chain joins TRBV9 to TRBJ1-1; TRBD1 matches 7 bases. This CDR3 is 14 amino acids long. CDR1 SGDLS and CDR2 YYNGEE come from the germline V gene. V shed 4 bases, J shed 1 base, and the junction held 4 bases outside the gene matches. The CDR3 DNA is TGTGCCAGCAGCACTACAGGGGCGAACACTGAAGCTTTCTTT. This codes for CASSTTGANTEAFF.

This chain joins TRBV28 and TRBJ1-1; D is possibly TRBD1 (5 bases). V lost 4 bases to trimming and J lost 8 bases, with 20 bases between them. Germline CDR1 MDHEN, CDR2 SYDVKM. The CDR3 extends over 15 amino acids. CDR3 amino acids: CASSSSGTGKGEAFF. CDR3 nucleotide sequence: TGTGCCAGCAGTTCTTCTGGGACTGGGAAAGGCGAAGCTTTCTTT. Based on the CDR3 plus reference TRBV28 and TRBJ1-1, the full variable domain is DVKVTQSSRYLVKRTGEKVFLECVQDMDHENMFWYRQDPGLGLRLIYFSYDVKMKEKGDIPEGYSVSREKKERFSLILESASTNQTSMYLCASSSSGTGKGEAFFGQGTRLTVV.

This clone was detected a few times. The chain recombines TRBV27 with TRBJ2-7, with a weak D call TRBD1 (5 bases). Trimming cost V 6 bases and J 0 bases, with 15 bases left between them. Germline CDR1 is MNHEY and CDR2 is SMNVEV (reference sequence). The CDR3 has 15 residues. CDR3 coding DNA: TGTGCCAGCAGACCCGGACAAACACGCTCCTACGAGCAGTACTTC. Amino acids: CASRPGQTRSYEQYF.

The V and J genes are TRBV12-5 and TRBJ2-1; tentative D call: TRBD1 (5 bases). V lost 1 base to trimming and J lost 6 bases, with 10 bases between them. Germline CDR1 reads LGHNT; CDR2 reads FRNRAP. The CDR3 sequence is 14 residues long. The CDR3 region has the DNA TGTGCTAGTGGTTTGGCCAGGGCGAGCAATGAGCAGTTCTTC. The encoded protein is CASGLARASNEQFF.

This clone was seen a few times. This may come from a read error, since a much larger clone is one base off. Other DNA sequences in this specimen translate into the identical CDR3. The chain couples TRBV6-4 to TRBJ2-3, with 11 bases fitting TRBD2. Germline CDR1 and CDR2: MRHNA and SNTAGT. The CDR3 contains 15 residues. Trimming at V came to 0 bases and at J to 6 bases, leaving 2 bases not matched to a gene. The CDR3 loop is CASSDSSGGADTQYF. The CDR3 nucleotides read TGTGCCAGCAGTGACTCTAGCGGGGGGGCCGATACGCAGTATTTT.

The rearrangement joins TRBV7-3 to TRBJ1-3; no definite D call. The CDR3 length is 12 residues. The germline CDR1 and CDR2 sequences are SGHTA and FQGTGA. V lost 8 bases and J lost 4, with 9 bases in between. The CDR3 protein is CASSVPGNTIYF. CDR3 DNA: TGTGCCAGCTCCGTCCCGGGAAACACCATATATTTT.

The chain is built from TRBV5-1 and TRBJ1-4; D gene uncertain. The V end was cut by 8 bases, the J end by 0 bases, with 14 bases between. The CDR3 spans 15 residues. CDR1 is SGHRS and CDR2 is YFSETQ in the germline V gene. CDR3: CASARGSATNEKLFF. The CDR3 DNA reads as TGCGCCAGTGCGCGCGGATCGGCAACTAATGAAAAACTGTTTTTT. The full variable domain, its missing parts supplied by reference TRBV5-1 and TRBJ1-4, is KAGVTQTPRYLIKTRGQQVTLSCSPISGHRSVSWYQQTPGQGLQFLFEYFSETQRNKGNFPGRFSGRQFSNSRSEMNVSTLELGDSALYLCASARGSATNEKLFFGSGTQLSVL.

This clone appeared a few times. This chain links TRBV28 with TRBJ1-4, with 7 bases fitting TRBD1. This CDR3 comprises 16 residues. The germline V gene has CDR1 MDHEN and CDR2 SYDVKM. J lost 8 bases, V lost 5 bases, and 14 bases had no gene match. CDR3 amino acids: CASSESRGGEGEKLFF. In DNA form, the CDR3 reads TGTGCCAGCAGTGAGTCGAGAGGGGGCGAGGGAGAAAAACTGTTTTTT. Full variable domain (missing parts from reference TRBV28 and TRBJ1-4): DVKVTQSSRYLVKRTGEKVFLECVQDMDHENMFWYRQDPGLGLRLIYFSYDVKMKEKGDIPEGYSVSREKKERFSLILESASTNQTSMYLCASSESRGGEGEKLFFGSGTQLSVL.

The rearrangement links TRBV30 to TRBJ1-2; D unclear. The CDR3 contains 13 residues. Trimming stripped 2 bases from V and 0 bases from J, with 7 bases between. Germline V gene sequence: CDR1 GTSNPN, CDR2 SVGIG (reference sequence). CDR3 loop: CAWSKTSNYGYTF. In nucleotides, the CDR3 is TGTGCCTGGAGTAAGACTTCTAACTATGGCTACACCTTC.

The chain links TRBV4-1 to TRBJ1-5; 11 positions match TRBD1. The J segment lost 2 bases and the V segment lost 4 bases, leaving 7 bases of the junction unmatched. Germline V lookup: CDR1 MGHRA, CDR2 YSYEKL. This CDR3 region has 17 residues. The CDR3 protein is CASSLDRGRSRNQPQHF. The CDR3 region has the DNA TGCGCCAGCAGCCTGGACAGGGGGCGTAGCCGCAATCAGCCCCAGCATTTT.

The V gene is TRBV11-2, the J gene TRBJ1-1; tentative D call: TRBD1 (6 bases). The V gene lost 5 bases and the J gene lost 3 bases, with 10 bases spanning the gap. Germline values: CDR1 SGHAT, CDR2 FQNNGV. The CDR3 is 13 residues long. CDR3 sequence reads: CASSQQGDTEAFF. The CDR3 nucleotides read TGTGCCAGCAGCCAACAGGGAGACACTGAAGCTTTCTTT.